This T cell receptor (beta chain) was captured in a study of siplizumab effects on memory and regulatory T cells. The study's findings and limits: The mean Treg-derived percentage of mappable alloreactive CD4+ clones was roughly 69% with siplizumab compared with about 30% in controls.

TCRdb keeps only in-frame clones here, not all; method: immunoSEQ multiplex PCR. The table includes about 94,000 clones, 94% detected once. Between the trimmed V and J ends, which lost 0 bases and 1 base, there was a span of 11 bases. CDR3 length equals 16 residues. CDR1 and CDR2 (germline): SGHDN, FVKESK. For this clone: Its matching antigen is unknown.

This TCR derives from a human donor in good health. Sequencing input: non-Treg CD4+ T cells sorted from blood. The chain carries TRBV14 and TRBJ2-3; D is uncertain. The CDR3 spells CASSQDHGYGTDTQYF. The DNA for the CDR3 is TGTGCCAGCAGCCAAGATCACGGCTATGGCACAGATACGCAGTATTTT.